This T cell receptor (beta chain) was captured in a study of blood T cell repertoires in COVID-19. Study context: Samples of COVID-19 (acute and convalescent) were obtained from the United States, Italy and Spain. The cDNA or gDNA used as material had been derived from T cells, B-cell-depleted T cells, or PBMCs.

Germline CDR1 and CDR2: MGHRA and YSYEKL. CDR3 length: 15 residues. Trimming took off 2 bases at V and 6 bases at J, with 17 bases between the two ends. Original data processing: Amplification of reference gene primers was used by the study to estimate nucleated cell counts. The protocol was immunoSEQ multiplex PCR, while the TCRdb copy is restricted to in-frame clones and leaves out a portion. V and J calls and clone size are as listed in that table; D and trimming were resolved from the DNA. Of about 53,000 clones listed, approximately 90% are singletons. The chain couples TRBV4-1 to TRBJ2-7, with TRBD1 as a possible D gene (6 bases). Sequencing was carried out using peripheral blood. The receptor comes from a man aged 45-65 years with acute or convalescent COVID-19. The CDR3 DNA sequence: TGCGCCAGCAGCCAACAGGGGCACGGTTTCTTCGAGCAGTACTTC. This codes for CASSQQGHGFFEQYF.